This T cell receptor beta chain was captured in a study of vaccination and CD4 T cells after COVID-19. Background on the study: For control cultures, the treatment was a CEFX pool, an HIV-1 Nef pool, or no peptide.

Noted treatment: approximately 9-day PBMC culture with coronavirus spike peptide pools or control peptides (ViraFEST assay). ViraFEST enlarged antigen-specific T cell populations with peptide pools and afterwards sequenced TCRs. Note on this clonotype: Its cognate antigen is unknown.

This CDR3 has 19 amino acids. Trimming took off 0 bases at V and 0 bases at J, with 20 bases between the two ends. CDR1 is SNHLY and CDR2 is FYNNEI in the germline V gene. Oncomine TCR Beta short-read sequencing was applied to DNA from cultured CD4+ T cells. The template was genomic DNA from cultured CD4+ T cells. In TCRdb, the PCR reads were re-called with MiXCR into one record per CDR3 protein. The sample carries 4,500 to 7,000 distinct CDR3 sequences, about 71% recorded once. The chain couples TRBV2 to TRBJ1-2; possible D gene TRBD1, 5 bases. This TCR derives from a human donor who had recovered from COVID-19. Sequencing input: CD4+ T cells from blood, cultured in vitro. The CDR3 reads CASSEALWGGRKANYGYTF. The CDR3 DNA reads TGTGCCAGCAGTGAAGCGCTTTGGGGCGGAAGAAAAGCTAACTATGGCTACACCTTC.